This is a list of T cell receptor beta chains from one sample in a study of blood T cell repertoires in COVID-19. Assay used: immunoSEQ multiplex PCR; TCRdb lists only in-frame clones, some missing. Among some 200,000 clones listed, 75% to 85% were seen once. Sequenced material: peripheral blood. Receptors originate from a woman in her 70s with COVID-19, enrolled during active disease. The CDR3 runs from the conserved cysteine through the conserved F or W.

TRBV2 CASNSGGVLTHEQFF
TRBV11-2 CASRPDRAYNSPLHF
TRBV21-1 CASSNGEGQGRGNTIYF
TRBV19 CASSINPGSGYTF
TRBV5-1 CASSKGSGKADTEAFF
TRBV5-1 CASSLEAGTTYEQYF
TRBV7-2 CASSRGTAYNSPLHF
TRBV19 CASSPTQVYGYTF
TRBV7-3 CASSPGLQPSKETQYF
TRBV29-1 CSVAGTSGIEQYF
TRBV6-5 CASSYSRGEQPQHF